This T cell receptor (beta chain) was recorded in a study of shared clonotypes between healthy human individuals. Study-wide results and caveats: Non-shared clonotypes showed lower generation probabilities than clonotypes common to all four donors. Large depth notwithstanding, sorted-subset sequencing proved incomplete by rarefaction.

As to this clone: Its antigen remains unidentified.

Some clones are missing from TCRdb's copy, which holds only in-frame ones; the method was immunoSEQ multiplex PCR. The sample includes roughly 2.6 million clones, around 94% of them seen just once. The sample comprised naive CD4+ T cells sorted from blood. Subset denoted: CD45RA+ positively selected. The source is a man aged 18-30 years in good health.

CDR3 protein: CASRAGVNYGYTF. The CDR3 DNA reads TGTGCCAGCCGGGCGGGAGTTAACTATGGCTACACCTTC. The chain is built from TRBV28 and TRBJ1-2, with D uncertain. Germline CDR1 MDHEN, CDR2 SYDVKM. V lost 8 bases to trimming and J lost 1 base, with 11 bases between them. The CDR3 is 13 residues long.